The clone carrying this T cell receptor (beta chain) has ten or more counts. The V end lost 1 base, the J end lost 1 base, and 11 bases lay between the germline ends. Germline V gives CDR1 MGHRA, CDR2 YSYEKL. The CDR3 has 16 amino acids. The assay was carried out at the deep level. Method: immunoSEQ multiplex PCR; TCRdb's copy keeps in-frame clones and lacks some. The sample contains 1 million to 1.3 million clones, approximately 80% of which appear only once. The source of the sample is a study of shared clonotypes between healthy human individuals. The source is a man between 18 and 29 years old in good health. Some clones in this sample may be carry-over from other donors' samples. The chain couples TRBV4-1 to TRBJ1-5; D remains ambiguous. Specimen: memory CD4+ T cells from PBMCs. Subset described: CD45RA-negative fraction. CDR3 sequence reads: CASSQGPTWSNQPQHF. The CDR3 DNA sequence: TGCGCCAGCAGCCAAGGCCCGACCTGGAGCAATCAGCCCCAGCATTTT.